These 10 T cell receptor beta chains share one sample of origin, sequenced in a study of siplizumab effects on memory and regulatory T cells. Profiling relied on immunoSEQ multiplex PCR, and the TCRdb table lists in-frame clones only, not all of them. This repertoire shows tens of thousands of clones, approximately 97% found once; its top ten account for around 0.99%. The specimen sequenced was naive CD8+ T cells sorted from blood. These receptors were taken from a human donor in good health.

The chain combines TRBV4-3 with TRBJ2-7, with 10 bases aligning to TRBD2. V shed 1 base, J shed 2 bases, and the junction held 2 bases outside the gene matches. There are 15 residues in the CDR3. Germline V gene lookup returns CDR1 LGHNA and CDR2 YSLEER. Here the CDR3 DNA reads TGCGCCAGCAGCCAAGGGAGCGGGAGGGCCTACGAGCAGTACTTC. Its protein is CASSQGSGRAYEQYF.

The chain is built from TRBV6-1 and TRBJ1-1; D possibly corresponds to TRBD1 (6 bases). Germline V gives CDR1 MNHNS, CDR2 SASEGT. The V gene lost 7 bases and the J gene lost 4 bases, with 10 bases spanning the gap. This CDR3 region has 12 residues. For the CDR3, the DNA is TGTGCCAGCACCGAGGGGGGCACTGAAGCTTTCTTT. Its translation is CASTEGGTEAFF.

The rearrangement uses TRBV11-3 and TRBJ2-7; 7 bases align to TRBD2. The CDR3 runs to 15 residues. Germline lookup yields CDR1 SGHNT and CDR2 YENEEA. V lost 5 bases, J lost 3 bases, and 10 bases stayed unmatched. This chain's CDR3 is CASSVFGGSFYEQYF. DNA of the CDR3: TGTGCCAGCAGCGTCTTCGGGGGGAGCTTCTACGAGCAGTACTTC.

The V call is TRBV28, the J call TRBJ1-1, with D unresolved. Trimming pared 8 bases from V and 0 bases from J, leaving 7 bases between. This CDR3 comprises 12 residues. The germline gives CDR1 MDHEN, CDR2 SYDVKM. The CDR3 nucleotides read TGTGCCAGCCTCTTCATGAACACTGAAGCTTTCTTT. Its protein product is CASLFMNTEAFF.

This clone has a handful of counts. V gene TRBV7-9 combines with J gene TRBJ1-1; no firm D call. Germline CDR1 SEHNR, CDR2 FQNEAQ (reference sequence). Trimming removed 5 bases from V and 3 bases from J, with 7 bases in between. CDR3 length: 12 residues. The CDR3: CASSPADTEAFF. The CDR3, as DNA: TGTGCCAGCAGCCCAGCTGACACTGAAGCTTTCTTT.

This sequence joins TRBV18 and TRBJ2-7; 7 nucleotides line up with TRBD1. The CDR3 is made up of 14 amino acids. V shed 5 bases and J 3 bases; nucleotides not matched to a gene: 7. Per germline, CDR1 KGHSH and CDR2 LQKENI. In DNA, the CDR3 is TGTGCCAGCTCAGACTCCCGGGACAGCTACGAGCAGTACTTC. Translated, it gives CASSDSRDSYEQYF.

The chain combines TRBV5-8 with TRBJ2-3, with 7 bases matching TRBD1. V was pared by 3 bases and J by 1 base, with 2 bases of the junction left unmatched. The CDR3 sequence is 14 residues long. Germline-derived CDR1 and CDR2 are SGHTS and YDEGEE. For the CDR3, the DNA is TGTGCCAGCAGCTACGGACAGGGCACAGATACGCAGTATTTT. The encoded protein is CASSYGQGTDTQYF.

This chain links TRBV7-9 with TRBJ2-3, with 8 positions matching TRBD2. V lost 3 bases and J lost 4; bases outside the gene matches: 12. From germline, CDR1 is SEHNR and CDR2 FQNEAQ (reference sequence). The length of the CDR3 is 17 residues. In DNA, the CDR3 is TGTGCCAGCAGCTTCTTACTTAGCGGGAAAATACCAGATACGCAGTATTTT. This sequence encodes CASSFLLSGKIPDTQYF. Together with reference TRBV7-9 and TRBJ2-3, the CDR3 gives the full variable domain: DTGVSQNPRHKITKRGQNVTFRCDPISEHNRLYWYRQTLGQGPEFLTYFQNEAQLEKSRLLSDRFSAERPKGSFSTLEIQRTEQGDSAMYLCASSFLLSGKIPDTQYFGPGTRLTVL.

The chain links TRBV9 to TRBJ2-5, with TRBD2 identical over 7 bases. This CDR3 region has 14 residues. Germline-derived CDR1 and CDR2 are SGDLS and YYNGEE. The V segment lost 0 bases and the J segment 4 bases; nucleotides outside the gene matches: 3. The CDR3 coding sequence is TGTGCCAGCAGCGTAGGGGCGGGAGCAGAGACCCAGTACTTC. Protein sequence: CASSVGAGAETQYF.

The J gene is TRBJ2-7, the V gene TRBV10-3; 7 bases fit TRBD1. This CDR3 is built from 13 residues. Germline lookup yields CDR1 ENHRY and CDR2 SYGVKD. V trimming: 6 bases; J trimming: 2 bases; junction bases outside the gene matches: 4. CDR3: CAISRDRAYEQYF. The CDR3 DNA is TGTGCCATCAGCCGGGACAGAGCCTACGAGCAGTACTTC.